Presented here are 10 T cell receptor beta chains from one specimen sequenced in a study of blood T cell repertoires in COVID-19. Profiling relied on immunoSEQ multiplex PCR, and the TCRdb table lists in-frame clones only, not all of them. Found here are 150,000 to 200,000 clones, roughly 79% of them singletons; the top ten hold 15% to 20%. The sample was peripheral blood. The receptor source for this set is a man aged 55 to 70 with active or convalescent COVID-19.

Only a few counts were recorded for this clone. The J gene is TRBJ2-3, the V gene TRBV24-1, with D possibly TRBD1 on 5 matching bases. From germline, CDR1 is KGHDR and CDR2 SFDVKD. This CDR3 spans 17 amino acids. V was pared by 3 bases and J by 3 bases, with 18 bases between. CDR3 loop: CATSDPGPSRATDTQYF. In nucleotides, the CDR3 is TGTGCCACCAGTGATCCCGGGCCTTCCAGGGCTACAGATACGCAGTATTTT.

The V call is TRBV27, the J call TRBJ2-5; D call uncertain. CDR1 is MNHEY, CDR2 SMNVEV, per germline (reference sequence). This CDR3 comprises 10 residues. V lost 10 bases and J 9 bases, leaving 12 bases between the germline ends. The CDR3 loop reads CATFSGAQYF. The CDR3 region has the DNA TGTGCCACCTTCTCCGGAGCCCAGTACTTC.

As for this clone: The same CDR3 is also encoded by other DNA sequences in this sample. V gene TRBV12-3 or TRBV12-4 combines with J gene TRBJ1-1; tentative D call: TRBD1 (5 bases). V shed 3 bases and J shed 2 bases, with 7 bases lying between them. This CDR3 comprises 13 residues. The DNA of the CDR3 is TGTGCCAGCAGTTTGCAGGGTAACACTGAAGCTTTCTTT. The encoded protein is CASSLQGNTEAFF.

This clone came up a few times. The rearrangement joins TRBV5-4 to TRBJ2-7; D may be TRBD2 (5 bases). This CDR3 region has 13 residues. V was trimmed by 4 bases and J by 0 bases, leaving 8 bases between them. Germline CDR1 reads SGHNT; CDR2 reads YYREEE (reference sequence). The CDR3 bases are TGTGCCAGCAGCGTGGGAGACTCCTACGAGCAGTACTTC. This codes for CASSVGDSYEQYF.

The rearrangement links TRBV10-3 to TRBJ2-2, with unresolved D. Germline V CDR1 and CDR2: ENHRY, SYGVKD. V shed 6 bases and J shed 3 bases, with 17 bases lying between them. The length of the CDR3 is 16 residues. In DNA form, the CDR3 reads TGTGCCATCAGCGTCAGACGGCCCGAGGACACCGGGGAGCTGTTTTTT. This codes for CAISVRRPEDTGELFF.

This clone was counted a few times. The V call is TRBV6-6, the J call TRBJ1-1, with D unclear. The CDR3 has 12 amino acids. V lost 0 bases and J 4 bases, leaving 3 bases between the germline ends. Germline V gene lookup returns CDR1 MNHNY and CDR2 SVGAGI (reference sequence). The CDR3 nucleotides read TGTGCCAGCAGTTACTCTAGCACTGAAGCTTTCTTT. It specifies CASSYSSTEAFF.

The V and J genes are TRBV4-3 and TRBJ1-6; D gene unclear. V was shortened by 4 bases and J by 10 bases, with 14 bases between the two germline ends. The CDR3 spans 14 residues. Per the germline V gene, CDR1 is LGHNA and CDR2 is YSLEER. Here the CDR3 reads CASSLRASGSPLHF. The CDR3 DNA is TGCGCCAGCAGCCTACGAGCGAGCGGGTCACCCCTCCACTTT.

The CDR3 region has the DNA TGTGCCAGCAGCTTATCGACAGGGGGCGCCGAGACCCAGTACTTC. As protein: CASSLSTGGAETQYF. V is TRBV11-1 and J is TRBJ2-5; 10 positions agree with TRBD1. V lost 2 bases to trimming and J lost 5 bases; unmatched junction nucleotides: 5. Germline V lookup: CDR1 SGHAT, CDR2 FQDESV (reference sequence). The CDR3 sequence is 15 residues long.

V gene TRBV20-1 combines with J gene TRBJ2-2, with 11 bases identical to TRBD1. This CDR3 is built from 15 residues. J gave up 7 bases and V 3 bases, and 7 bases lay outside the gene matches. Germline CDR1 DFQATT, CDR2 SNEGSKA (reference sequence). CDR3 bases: TGCAGTGCTAGTTCCCCCGGGACAGGGGGCGGGGAGCTGTTTTTT. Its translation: CSASSPGTGGGELFF.

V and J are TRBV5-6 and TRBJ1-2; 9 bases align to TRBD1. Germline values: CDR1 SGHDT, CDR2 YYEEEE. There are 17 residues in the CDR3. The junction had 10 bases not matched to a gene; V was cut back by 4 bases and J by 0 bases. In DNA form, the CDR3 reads TGTGCCAGCAGCCGGAAAGGGACAGGGCGAACTAACTATGGCTACACCTTC. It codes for CASSRKGTGRTNYGYTF.